Following are 29 T cell receptor beta chains from one sample sequenced in a study of blood T cells in healthy people across ages. With a J-beta primer mix and a sample-barcoded 5' primer, a second PCR ran 7 to 11 cycles. Each CDR3 protein is one row after TCRdb ran MiXCR on the 5' RACE reads. The profile shows 850,000 to 1,000,000 distinct CDR3 sequences, around 46% of them singletons. The sample consisted of blood. These receptor sequences come from a young man in good health.

This clonotype was seen a few times. The chain is built from TRBV4-3 and TRBJ2-1, with TRBD2 identical over 12 bases. There are 20 residues in the CDR3. Germline lookup yields CDR1 LGHNA and CDR2 YSLEER. The ends lost 0 bases at V and 2 bases at J; junction bases unmatched: 11. CDR3 nucleotides: TGCGCCAGCAGCCAAGATCGATCTAGCGGGGGGGCCAGTCCCTACAATGAGCAGTTCTTC. This sequence encodes CASSQDRSSGGASPYNEQFF.

V and J are TRBV7-2 and TRBJ2-7, with 10 bases matching TRBD2. This CDR3 region has 16 residues. J lost 3 bases, V lost 5 bases, and 10 bases had no gene match. Germline assignment: CDR1 SGHTA and CDR2 FQGNSA. CDR3 DNA sequence: TGTGCCAGCAGCACAGGCGGGGCTAGCGGGAGCTACGAGCAGTACTTC. It specifies CASSTGGASGSYEQYF.

The chain carries TRBV4-2 and TRBJ2-6; TRBD2 might be the D (5 bases). Between the trimmed V and J ends, which lost 0 bases and 0 bases, there was a span of 6 bases. This CDR3 spans 16 amino acids. Per germline, CDR1 LGHNA and CDR2 YNFKEQ. Written as DNA, the CDR3 is TGTGCCAGCAGCCAAGAACGGGGCTCTGGGGCCAACGTCCTGACTTTC. Translating it yields CASSQERGSGANVLTF.

The V gene is TRBV6-6, the J gene TRBJ2-1; TRBD1 aligns across 7 bases. Germline V gene sequence: CDR1 MNHNY, CDR2 SVGAGI (reference sequence). The V segment lost 0 bases and the J segment 6 bases; nucleotides outside the gene matches: 2. The CDR3 has 14 residues. CDR3 amino acids: CASSYSTGANEQFF. CDR3 DNA sequence: TGTGCCAGCAGTTACTCAACAGGGGCCAATGAGCAGTTCTTC.

This chain connects TRBV5-6 to TRBJ1-5; possible D gene TRBD1, 6 bases. Trimming removed 0 bases at V and 3 bases at J, with 16 bases between. CDR3 size: 17 residues. The germline gives CDR1 SGHDT, CDR2 YYEEEE. CDR3 protein: CASSLGPRQDTNQPQHF. CDR3 in DNA: TGTGCCAGCAGCTTGGGGCCCCGACAGGATACCAATCAGCCCCAGCATTTT.

The sample holds many counts of this clonotype. This sequence joins TRBV20-1 and TRBJ2-7; D remains ambiguous. Per germline, CDR1 DFQATT and CDR2 SNEGSKA (reference sequence). The CDR3 sequence is 11 residues long. Trimming cost V 1 base and J 3 bases, with 4 bases left between them. The CDR3 nucleotides are TGCAGTGCTAGAGTCGACTACGAGCAGTACTTC. The encoded protein is CSARVDYEQYF.

This clonotype was counted only a few times. The chain employs TRBV5-1 and TRBJ1-4, with D uncertain. The germline CDR1 and CDR2 sequences are SGHRS and YFSETQ. V was clipped by 0 bases and J by 7 bases, with 10 bases between them. The CDR3 is 14 residues long. The CDR3 loop reads CASSLEGRSEKLFF. In DNA, the CDR3 is TGCGCCAGCAGCTTGGAGGGAAGAAGTGAAAAACTGTTTTTT.

This clonotype was seen a handful of times. The rearrangement joins TRBV20-1 to TRBJ2-1; 12 nucleotides match TRBD2. Germline-derived CDR1 and CDR2 are DFQATT and SNEGSKA (reference sequence). V dropped 2 bases and J dropped 6; count of bases not matched to a gene: 5. The CDR3 extends over 15 amino acids. The CDR3 spells CSARLAGGFPNEQFF. The CDR3 nucleotides are TGCAGTGCTAGACTAGCGGGGGGGTTCCCCAATGAGCAGTTCTTC.

This clonotype was detected only a few times. The rearrangement links TRBV5-1 to TRBJ2-7; 9 nucleotides agree with TRBD1. The DNA end lines up better with TRBJ2-5; the J call may be wrong. The CDR3 loop spans 13 amino acids. Germline loops: CDR1 SGHRS, CDR2 YFSETQ. The CDR3 sequence is CASDNSGQGTQYF. In nucleotides, the CDR3 is TGCGCCAGCGACAACTCGGGACAGGGGACCCAGTACTTC.

The CDR3, as DNA: TGTGCCAGCACCCCTGCGGGACACACTTACAATGAGCAGTTCTTC. This gives the protein CASTPAGHTYNEQFF. V is TRBV9 and J is TRBJ2-1; tentatively, D is TRBD1 or TRBD2 (6 bases each). The CDR3 is 15 amino acids. Germline CDR1 and CDR2: SGDLS and YYNGEE. The germline V and J ends were trimmed by 6 bases and 4 bases, with 17 bases remaining between them.

In nucleotides, the CDR3 is TGTGCCAGCAGCGTCGGAGACAGTTACAATCAGCCCCAGCATTTT. As protein: CASSVGDSYNQPQHF. V usage is TRBV9 and J usage is TRBJ1-5; possible D gene TRBD1, 5 bases. From germline, CDR1 is SGDLS and CDR2 YYNGEE. V shed 2 bases and J shed 3 bases, with 12 bases lying between them. There are 15 residues in the CDR3.

The chain links TRBV3-1 to TRBJ1-1; D is undetermined. The CDR3 extends over 16 amino acids. Germline assignment: CDR1 LGHDT and CDR2 YNNKEL (reference sequence). V lost 2 bases, J lost 1 base, and 14 bases lay in between. The CDR3 region has the DNA TGTGCCAGCAGCCAAATAAGCGGACCGCAGAACACTGAAGCTTTCTTT. It specifies CASSQISGPQNTEAFF.

The sample holds many counts of this clonotype. The rearrangement links TRBV7-2 to TRBJ2-5; D unresolved. The germline gives CDR1 SGHTA, CDR2 FQGNSA. V lost 4 bases and J 5 bases, leaving 5 bases between the germline ends. The CDR3 length is 11 residues. CDR3 sequence reads: CASSSAETQYF. The CDR3 bases are TGTGCCAGCAGCTCTGCCGAGACCCAGTACTTC. The full variable domain, completed using reference TRBV7-2 and TRBJ2-5, is GAGVSQSPSNKVTEKGKDVELRCDPISGHTALYWYRQSLGQGLEFLIYFQGNSAPDKSGLPSDRFSAERTGGSVSTLTIQRTQQEDSAVYLCASSSAETQYFGPGTRLLVL.

The chain has TRBV7-9 and TRBJ2-1; no definite D call. The CDR3 runs 16 residues. Germline-derived CDR1 and CDR2 are SEHNR and FQNEAQ (reference sequence). V was shortened by 1 base and J by 3 bases, with 13 bases between the two germline ends. The CDR3 coding sequence is TGTGCCAGCAGCTTAGAGGACCCTCGAAACTACAATGAGCAGTTCTTC. Its protein product is CASSLEDPRNYNEQFF.

The genes are TRBV25-1 and TRBJ2-7, with D tentatively TRBD1 (6 bases). CDR1 and CDR2 from the germline V gene are MGHDK and SYGVNS. The CDR3 spans 14 residues. V was clipped by 6 bases and J by 0 bases, with 12 bases between them. The CDR3: CASRQTGSSYEQYF. CDR3 DNA: TGTGCCAGCAGACAGACAGGAAGCTCCTACGAGCAGTACTTC.

The chain employs TRBV20-1 and TRBJ1-4, with D possibly matching TRBD1 (6 bases). Per germline, CDR1 DFQATT and CDR2 SNEGSKA (reference sequence). The ends were cut back, 0 bases at V and 4 bases at J, with 15 bases in the middle. The CDR3 covers 16 residues. The CDR3 spells CSARDPRGGFNEKLFF. For the CDR3, the DNA is TGCAGTGCTAGAGACCCGAGAGGGGGGTTTAATGAAAAACTGTTTTTT.

The J gene is TRBJ2-5, the V gene TRBV5-6, with a weak D call TRBD2 (6 bases). Germline V lookup: CDR1 SGHDT, CDR2 YYEEEE. Trimming cost V 3 bases and J 1 base, with 25 bases left between them. The CDR3 runs 19 residues. CDR3 DNA sequence: TGTGCCAGCAGCTCCTTGGCTGATAGCTTGACTAGAGGCCAAGAGACCCAGTACTTC. Protein sequence: CASSSLADSLTRGQETQYF.

The sample holds a few counts of this clonotype. The gene calls are TRBV20-1 and TRBJ2-7, with TRBD1 matching over 10 bases. The CDR3 runs to 13 residues. Per germline, CDR1 DFQATT and CDR2 SNEGSKA (reference sequence). With V trimmed by 6 bases and J by 5 bases, 7 bases remained unmatched. DNA for the CDR3: TGCAGTGCAAGTCTCGACAGGGGGCACGAGCAGTACTTC. Its translation: CSASLDRGHEQYF.

A single count supports this clonotype. The chain's CDR3 is CASSLGGNGLGYTF. The CDR3 nucleotides are TGTGCCAGCTCCCTGGGGGGTAACGGTTTGGGCTACACCTTC. This chain connects TRBV27 to TRBJ1-2; a weak D match, TRBD1 (5 bases). The CDR3 has 14 residues. V lost 8 bases and J 8 bases, leaving 21 bases between the germline ends. CDR1 is MNHEY and CDR2 is SMNVEV in the germline V gene (reference sequence).

This chain links TRBV7-2 with TRBJ1-2; 12 bases agree with TRBD1. The V gene's germline CDR1 is SGHTA and CDR2 FQGNSA. The length of the CDR3 is 19 residues. With 3 bases clipped from V and 8 bases from J, the junction kept 19 bases outside the gene matches. As DNA, the CDR3 is TGTGCCAGCAGCTTGGACCGGGACAGGGGGCGAACTCCACCTTACGGCTACACCTTC. It yields the protein CASSLDRDRGRTPPYGYTF.

This chain connects TRBV7-2 to TRBJ2-5; D is undetermined. V dropped 5 bases and J dropped 4 bases, with 11 bases sitting between them. Per germline, CDR1 SGHTA and CDR2 FQGNSA. The CDR3 loop spans 13 amino acids. In DNA form, the CDR3 reads TGTGCCAGCAGCGCCGGCCCGGGAGAGACCCAGTACTTC. Translating it yields CASSAGPGETQYF.

Only a few counts were recorded for this clonotype. The chain employs TRBV27 and TRBJ2-7; 9 nucleotides line up with TRBD1. V was pared by 7 bases and J by 3 bases, with 10 bases of the junction left unmatched. Germline lookup yields CDR1 MNHEY and CDR2 SMNVEV (reference sequence). The CDR3 length is 15 residues. The CDR3 DNA is TGTGCCAGCACCCCGGGGACAGGGATTTACTACGAGCAGTACTTC. It specifies CASTPGTGIYYEQYF.

The rearrangement links TRBV12-5 to TRBJ2-1; 11 bases align to TRBD2. CDR1 LGHNT and CDR2 FRNRAP come from the germline V gene. The CDR3 contains 14 residues. Trimming at V came to 5 bases and at J to 8 bases, leaving 5 bases not matched to a gene. The CDR3 reads CASGLSGGAYEQFF. The CDR3 coding sequence is TGTGCTAGTGGTCTTAGCGGGGGGGCCTATGAGCAGTTCTTC.

In regard to this clonotype: One base away lies a much larger clone, so this may be a sequencing read error. V is TRBV7-3 and J is TRBJ2-1, with 7 bases aligning to TRBD2. TRBJ2-7 matches the DNA end more closely, so the J call is doubtful. Germline-derived CDR1 and CDR2 are SGHTA and FQGTGA. The CDR3 is 14 amino acids. Here the CDR3 DNA reads TGTGCCAGCAGCTTAGGGACTACTTACAATGAGCAGTACTTC. The encoded protein is CASSLGTTYNEQYF.

The chain links TRBV7-6 to TRBJ2-5; TRBD2 matches 9 bases. CDR3 length: 19 residues. V trimming: 5 bases; J trimming: 2 bases; junction bases outside the gene matches: 18. Germline CDR1 is SGHVS and CDR2 is FNYEAQ. CDR3 loop: CASSLGGLAGIGSQETQYF. The CDR3 DNA follows: TGTGCCAGCAGCCTAGGTGGCCTAGCGGGGATTGGTAGTCAAGAGACCCAGTACTTC.

The V gene is TRBV7-2, the J gene TRBJ2-7; D is ambiguous. This CDR3 comprises 13 residues. Germline values: CDR1 SGHTA, CDR2 FQGNSA. The germline V and J ends were trimmed by 4 bases and 3 bases, with 10 bases remaining between them. In DNA form, the CDR3 reads TGTGCCAGCAGCTCAGCCCAGGTCTACGAGCAGTACTTC. Its protein product is CASSSAQVYEQYF.

The genes are TRBV10-3 and TRBJ1-6; D ambiguous. Germline V gene lookup returns CDR1 ENHRY and CDR2 SYGVKD. V was shortened by 0 bases and J by 7 bases, with 7 bases between the two germline ends. The CDR3 runs 14 residues. The CDR3 DNA follows: TGTGCCATCAGTGAGTCACTGACGAATTCACCCCTCCACTTT. Translation: CAISESLTNSPLHF.

The V call is TRBV12-3 or TRBV12-4, the J call TRBJ2-5; 10 positions agree with TRBD1. With the DNA end fitting TRBJ2-7 better, the J assignment may be wrong. The CDR3 is 15 residues long. CDR3 in amino acids: CASSFWTGGLNEQYF. For the CDR3, the DNA is TGTGCCAGCAGCTTTTGGACAGGGGGACTCAACGAGCAGTACTTC.

This chain links TRBV28 with TRBJ2-7; 7 bases fit TRBD1. The CDR3 totals 14 residues. The ends lost 6 bases at V and 2 bases at J; junction bases unmatched: 7. The germline V gene encodes CDR1 MDHEN and CDR2 SYDVKM. The CDR3 DNA reads TGTGCCAGCAGCTGGGGGACAGCAGCCTACGAGCAGTACTTC. It encodes CASSWGTAAYEQYF.